A selection of T cell receptor beta chains follows, all from one sample in a study of metastatic and nonmetastatic thyroid tumors. Using MiXCR, TCRdb reanalyzed the PCR reads. This table holds around 15,000 clones, 20% to 25% found once. The sequenced sample consisted of adjacent normal tissue. All receptors derive from a female donor with papillary thyroid cancer or a benign thyroid nodule (not recorded which). Some clones in this sample may be carry-over from other donors' samples. The CDR3 runs from the conserved cysteine through the conserved F or W. A D gene is named only where the DNA matches it firmly. Only some rows state a clone size, as once, few, many or a class for expanded clones.

CSVQDSLFPPYEQYF TGCAGCGTGCAGGACAGTCTCTTTCCCCCCTACGAGCAGTACTTC many TRBV29-1 - TRBJ2-7 15
CASSKQASSYEHYF TGTGCCAGTAGTAAACAGGCCAGCTCCTACGAGCATTACTTC few TRBV19 - TRBJ2-7 14
CASGPPMRWWAGDYEQFF TGTGCTAGTGGTCCTCCTATGAGGTGGTGGGCGGGAGATTATGAGCAGTTCTTC - TRBV12-5 TRBD2 TRBJ2-1 18
CASIVRGGTGELFF TGTGCCAGCATAGTACGGGGAGGTACCGGGGAGCTGTTTTTT - TRBV2 - TRBJ2-2 14
CASGQDGSEQFF TGTGCCTCTGGTCAGGACGGCAGCGAGCAGTTCTTC few TRBV15 - TRBJ2-1 12
CSARRQNSSTGELFF TGCAGTGCCCGGCGGCAGAACTCGAGCACCGGGGAGCTGTTTTTT many TRBV20-1 - TRBJ2-2 15
CATEPGTGYYNEQFF TGCGCCACCGAACCCGGGACAGGGTACTACAATGAGCAGTTCTTC medium-sized TRBV10-1 TRBD1 TRBJ2-1 15
CASSQDQGMMSPLHF TGCGCCAGCAGCCAAGACCAGGGTATGATGTCACCCCTCCACTTT once TRBV4-1 - TRBJ1-6 15
CASSLHYNEQFF TGTGCCAGCAGTCTCCACTACAATGAGCAGTTCTTC medium-sized TRBV25-1 - TRBJ2-1 12
CASSAGALSYEQYF TGTGCCAGTAGTGCGGGAGCCCTATCCTACGAGCAGTACTTC medium-sized TRBV19 TRBD2 TRBJ2-7 14
CASSVEDGADTQYF TGCGCCAGCAGTGTCGAGGACGGGGCGGATACGCAGTATTTT many TRBV5-1 - TRBJ2-3 14
CASSSFTEAFF TGTGCCAGCAGTTCGTTCACTGAAGCTTTCTTT - TRBV2 - TRBJ1-1 11
CASIFRTGRVGTEAFF TGTGCCAGCATTTTCCGGACAGGGCGCGTAGGGACTGAAGCTTTCTTT few TRBV12-3/TRBV12-4 TRBD1 TRBJ1-1 16
CASSPTENSPLHF TGCGCCAGCAGCCCGACAGAGAATTCACCCCTCCACTTT medium-sized TRBV5-1 - TRBJ1-6 13
CASGSGTSGSGDEQFF TGTGCTAGTGGCAGCGGGACTAGCGGGAGTGGGGATGAGCAGTTCTTC medium-sized TRBV12-5 TRBD2 TRBJ2-1 16
CASSPDEGLATNTQYF TGTGCCAGTAGTCCCGACGAGGGACTAGCGACCAATACGCAGTATTTT many TRBV19 TRBD2 TRBJ2-3 16
CASSGVGGGSYNEQFF TGTGCCAGCAGCGGGGTAGGCGGGGGATCCTACAATGAGCAGTTCTTC many TRBV7-9 TRBD2 TRBJ2-1 16
CASSLGQANNSPLHF TGCGCCAGCAGCTTGGGCCAGGCAAATAATTCACCCCTCCACTTT - TRBV5-1 - TRBJ1-6 15
CAWTPRASEQFF TGTGCCTGGACCCCGCGGGCGAGTGAGCAGTTCTTC - TRBV30 - TRBJ2-1 12
CASSLLQGEGQAFF TGTGCCAGCAGTTTATTACAGGGTGAGGGCCAAGCTTTCTTT medium-sized TRBV27 - TRBJ1-1 14
CASSDSKRVGGYTF TGTGCCAGCAGTGACTCGAAAAGGGTTGGCGGCTACACCTTC few TRBV6-4 - TRBJ1-2 14
CASSAHLGLAGQSSYNEQFF TGTGCCAGCAGCGCCCATCTGGGACTAGCGGGACAGAGCTCCTACAATGAGCAGTTCTTC few TRBV7-2 TRBD2 TRBJ2-1 20
CASSLRLSVRDSEQFF TGCGCCAGCAGCCTCCGACTTAGCGTGAGGGACAGTGAGCAGTTCTTC - TRBV5-1 TRBD1 TRBJ2-1 16
CASSPGTRAWEQYF TGTGCCAGCAGTCCCGGGACAAGGGCCTGGGAGCAGTACTTC - TRBV6-1 - TRBJ2-7 14
CASSLERRHSIYTGQLFF TGTGCCAGCAGCTTAGAACGGAGGCATTCAATTTACACCGGGCAGCTGTTTTTT once TRBV7-6 - TRBJ2-2 18
CASSLRSPTGELFF TGCGCCAGCAGCTTGAGGAGTCCGACCGGGGAGCTGTTTTTT many TRBV5-1 - TRBJ2-2 14
CASSPWDRPPGELFF TGTGCCAGCAGCCCGTGGGACAGACCCCCTGGGGAGCTGTTTTTT many TRBV11-1 TRBD1 TRBJ2-2 15
CASYDTVTTGEAFF TGTGCCAGCTATGACACTGTGACAACGGGTGAAGCTTTCTTT medium-sized TRBV28 - TRBJ1-1 14
CASSERGRSYEQYF TGTGCCAGCAGTGAACGGGGTAGGTCCTACGAGCAGTACTTC medium-sized TRBV6-1 - TRBJ2-7 14
CAVNRAEKYF TGTGCCGTGAACAGGGCCGAGAAGTACTTC few TRBV2 - TRBJ2-7 10
CSARRATGARYEQYF TGCAGTGCTAGAAGGGCGACAGGGGCCCGCTACGAGCAGTACTTC medium-sized TRBV20-1 TRBD1 TRBJ2-7 15
CSAMGQATYEQYF TGCAGTGCTATGGGACAGGCCACCTACGAGCAGTACTTC - TRBV20-1 TRBD1 TRBJ2-7 13
CASSFYRGRGNGYTF TGTGCCAGCAGTTTTTACAGGGGGCGAGGTAATGGCTACACCTTC medium-sized TRBV6-1 TRBD1 TRBJ1-2 15
CASSFEGLSYEQYF TGCGCCAGCAGCTTCGAGGGACTGAGCTACGAGCAGTACTTC - TRBV4-1 - TRBJ2-7 14